Shown below are 32 T cell receptor beta chains from a single sample sequenced in a study of siplizumab effects on memory and regulatory T cells. TCRdb's copy holds only in-frame clones and misses some; the assay was immunoSEQ multiplex PCR. The repertoire holds 100,000 or so clones, with roughly 91% as singletons. The specimen was non-Treg CD4+ T cells sorted from blood. All receptors come from a human donor in good health.

This clone was seen once. The CDR3 protein is CATRSGVDETQYF. The CDR3 bases are TGTGCCACGCGGTCGGGCGTCGATGAGACCCAGTACTTC. J is TRBJ2-5 and V is TRBV10-3; D is ambiguous. V lost 10 bases, J lost 5 bases, and 17 bases lay in between. This CDR3 is 13 amino acids long. CDR1 is ENHRY, CDR2 SYGVKD, per germline.

The chain is built from TRBV19 and TRBJ2-1; 8 bases are a match to TRBD1. Germline CDR1 reads LNHDA; CDR2 reads SQIVND (reference sequence). The trim removed 5 bases at V and 7 bases at J, leaving 10 bases unmatched. This CDR3 has 15 amino acids. CDR3 sequence: CASSPDRGRVNEQFF. The DNA for the CDR3 is TGTGCCAGTAGTCCAGACAGGGGAAGGGTGAATGAGCAGTTCTTC.

The chain employs TRBV14 and TRBJ2-5, with TRBD2 matching 7 bases. The CDR3 consists of 15 residues. V was pared by 6 bases and J by 3 bases, with 10 bases of the junction left unmatched. The V gene's germline CDR1 is SGHDN and CDR2 FVKESK. CDR3 region: CASSHWSSGEETQYF. In DNA, the CDR3 is TGTGCCAGCAGTCATTGGTCTAGCGGTGAAGAGACCCAGTACTTC.

V gene TRBV5-6 combines with J gene TRBJ2-1; 7 bases line up with TRBD1. Germline-derived CDR1 and CDR2 are SGHDT and YYEEEE. With 4 bases clipped from V and 10 bases from J, the junction kept 8 bases outside the gene matches. The CDR3 has 13 residues. CDR3 DNA sequence: TGTGCCAGCAGCCTGAAGGGACAGACAGAGCAGTTCTTC. Amino acid sequence: CASSLKGQTEQFF.

The chain uses TRBV7-2 and TRBJ1-5; D is ambiguous. The CDR3 runs 14 residues. V lost 0 bases, J lost 3 bases, and 6 bases lay in between. Germline V gene lookup returns CDR1 SGHTA and CDR2 FQGNSA. DNA for the CDR3: TGTGCCAGCAGCTTAGCTTCCTTCAATCAGCCCCAGCATTTT. It yields the protein CASSLASFNQPQHF.

This chain links TRBV5-4 with TRBJ1-1; 7 bases fit TRBD1. CDR1 and CDR2 from the germline V gene are SGHNT and YYREEE (reference sequence). Trimming removed 5 bases from V and 5 bases from J; junction bases left unmatched: 6. CDR3 size: 13 residues. CDR3 DNA sequence: TGTGCCAGCAGTCGACAGGGTGGGACTGAAGCTTTCTTT. Translated: CASSRQGGTEAFF.

V usage is TRBV18 and J usage is TRBJ1-3, with a weak D call TRBD1 (5 bases). The CDR3 has 15 amino acids. CDR1 and CDR2 from the germline V gene are KGHSH and LQKENI. V was cut by 0 bases and J by 0 bases, with 6 bases left in between. For the CDR3, the DNA is TGTGCCAGCTCACCACCAGGGACCTCTGGAAACACCATATATTTT. Translating gives CASSPPGTSGNTIYF.

This clone was counted a single time. The chain couples TRBV10-3 to TRBJ2-1; TRBD1 or TRBD2 may be the D gene (6 bases each). The germline V gene encodes CDR1 ENHRY and CDR2 SYGVKD. V was cut by 11 bases and J by 8 bases, with 13 bases left in between. The CDR3 is 11 residues long. CDR3 coding DNA: TGTGCCGCCAGGGGAGGCGATGAGCAGTTCTTC. Encoded protein: CAARGGDEQFF.

This chain links TRBV19 with TRBJ1-2, with 9 bases fitting TRBD1. There are 14 residues in the CDR3. Losses at the gene ends were 6 bases for V and 2 bases for J; bases not matched to a gene: 4. Germline CDR1 and CDR2: LNHDA and SQIVND (reference sequence). The CDR3 DNA reads TGTGCCAGTAGCGGGGACAGGGCCAACTATGGCTACACCTTC. Protein: CASSGDRANYGYTF.

The chain is built from TRBV7-2 and TRBJ2-2; 8 nucleotides line up with TRBD1. The CDR3 is 13 residues long. Per the germline V gene, CDR1 is SGHTA and CDR2 is FQGNSA. J gave up 6 bases and V 5 bases, and 2 bases lay outside the gene matches. CDR3 sequence: CASSRQGPGELFF. The CDR3 nucleotides are TGTGCCAGCAGCCGACAGGGGCCCGGGGAGCTGTTTTTT.

This clone was detected once. The V and J genes are TRBV5-6 and TRBJ1-5; D is possibly TRBD1 (5 bases). Trimming removed 1 base at V and 5 bases at J, with 10 bases between. Germline assignment: CDR1 SGHDT and CDR2 YYEEEE. CDR3 length equals 14 residues. The CDR3 region is CASSLYGGDQPQHF. The CDR3 DNA sequence: TGTGCCAGCAGCTTGTACGGGGGGGATCAGCCCCAGCATTTT.

The chain carries TRBV30 and TRBJ2-5; 8 bases agree with TRBD2. Germline V gene lookup returns CDR1 GTSNPN and CDR2 SVGIG (reference sequence). This CDR3 region has 15 residues. The trim removed 2 bases at V and 4 bases at J, leaving 9 bases unmatched. CDR3 in DNA: TGTGCCTGGAGTCCAGCCGGGACTAGGGTAGAGACCCAGTACTTC. Its protein is CAWSPAGTRVETQYF. Looking up the rest from reference TRBV30 and TRBJ2-5 gives the full variable domain: SQTIHQWPATLVQPVGSPLSLECTVEGTSNPNLYWYRQAAGRGLQLLFYSVGIGQISSEVPQNLSASRPQDRQFILSSKKLLLSDSGFYLCAWSPAGTRVETQYFGPGTRLLVL.

This chain connects TRBV19 to TRBJ1-1; the D gene is possibly TRBD1 (6 bases). CDR3 length: 14 residues. V lost 6 bases and J lost 4, with 15 bases in between. Germline values: CDR1 LNHDA, CDR2 SQIVND (reference sequence). CDR3 in DNA: TGTGCCAGTAGGATATACAGGGATAGCACTGAAGCTTTCTTT. Protein: CASRIYRDSTEAFF.

This sequence joins TRBV4-3 and TRBJ1-3; D gene uncertain. Per germline, CDR1 LGHNA and CDR2 YSLEER. This CDR3 has 18 amino acids. V was trimmed by 4 bases and J by 0 bases, leaving 19 bases between them. CDR3 residues: CASSPFYLGLHSGNTIYF. In nucleotides, the CDR3 is TGCGCCAGCAGCCCATTCTATTTAGGTCTCCACTCTGGAAACACCATATATTTT.

The chain uses TRBV4-1 and TRBJ1-5; D not resolved. V gave up 6 bases and J gave up 1 base, with 10 bases separating them. Germline CDR1 MGHRA, CDR2 YSYEKL. This CDR3 contains 14 residues. The DNA for the CDR3 is TGCGCCAGCAGACACATAGGGAGCAATCAGCCCCAGCATTTT. Its protein product is CASRHIGSNQPQHF.

This clone has at least ten counts. This chain links TRBV5-4 with TRBJ1-2; no clear D. Germline CDR1 SGHNT, CDR2 YYREEE (reference sequence). V was clipped by 3 bases and J by 0 bases, with 9 bases between them. The CDR3 covers 14 residues. The CDR3 region is CASSSAGANYGYTF. In DNA form, the CDR3 reads TGTGCCAGCAGCTCCGCGGGAGCTAACTATGGCTACACCTTC.

V gene TRBV7-9 combines with J gene TRBJ2-7, with 12 positions matching TRBD2. The CDR3 sequence is 15 residues long. Germline CDR1 reads SEHNR; CDR2 reads FQNEAQ (reference sequence). V lost 6 bases and J lost 4; bases outside the gene matches: 7. The CDR3 region is CASSLRLAGDYEQYF. Written as DNA, the CDR3 is TGTGCCAGCAGTCTTCGACTAGCGGGAGATTACGAGCAGTACTTC.

Concerning this clone itself: The junction and the germline gene differ at one end; a read error may be behind it. This sequence joins TRBV7-7 and TRBJ2-2; tentatively, D is TRBD2 (6 bases). This CDR3 is 13 amino acids long. In germline, CDR1 is SSHAT, CDR2 FNYEAQ (reference sequence). In DNA, the CDR3 is TGTGCTAGCAGCTTAGCGGAAACCGGGGAGCTGTTTTTT. Amino acid sequence: CASSLAETGELFF.

V usage is TRBV5-1 and J usage is TRBJ1-2; no definite D call. The germline V gene has CDR1 SGHRS and CDR2 YFSETQ. The V end was cut by 0 bases, the J end by 0 bases, with 9 bases between. The CDR3 is 15 residues long. The CDR3 DNA reads TGCGCCAGCAGCTTGGACCTAGGGCCTAACTATGGCTACACCTTC. It is translated as CASSLDLGPNYGYTF.

This chain connects TRBV19 to TRBJ2-3; 8 bases match TRBD2. The CDR3 is made up of 15 amino acids. CDR1 is LNHDA, CDR2 SQIVND, per germline (reference sequence). V was pared by 1 base and J by 5 bases, with 5 bases of the junction left unmatched. Written as DNA, the CDR3 is TGTGCCAGTAGTATAGCCCCCCGGGAGGGAGATACGCAGTATTTT. Translating gives CASSIAPREGDTQYF.

The chain couples TRBV5-6 to TRBJ1-4; D not certain. CDR3 size: 15 residues. From germline, CDR1 is SGHDT and CDR2 YYEEEE. V was clipped by 4 bases and J by 1 base, with 11 bases between them. This chain's CDR3 is CASSGRPRTNEKLFF. For the CDR3, the DNA is TGTGCCAGCAGCGGCAGACCGCGAACTAATGAAAAACTGTTTTTT.

The chain carries TRBV6-5 and TRBJ1-2; D is unresolved. Trimming took off 3 bases at V and 0 bases at J, with 11 bases between the two ends. The length of the CDR3 is 15 residues. Germline CDR1 is MNHEY and CDR2 is SVGAGI. The CDR3: CASSYSARANYGYTF. The CDR3 DNA is TGTGCCAGCAGTTATTCGGCCCGAGCTAACTATGGCTACACCTTC.

The CDR3 nucleotides are TGTGCCAGCAGCTTTTCCGTGGGGGACACTGAAGCTTTCTTT. Translated, it gives CASSFSVGDTEAFF. The genes are TRBV7-6 and TRBJ1-1; weak D call: TRBD1 (5 bases). This CDR3 region has 14 residues. V was trimmed by 3 bases and J by 3 bases, leaving 11 bases between them. Germline CDR1 reads SGHVS; CDR2 reads FNYEAQ. The entire variable domain, with the rest obtained from reference TRBV7-6 and TRBJ1-1, is as follows: GAGVSQSPRYKVTKRGQDVALRCDPISGHVSLYWYRQALGQGPEFLTYFNYEAQQDKSGLPNDRFSAERPEGSISTLTIQRTEQRDSAMYRCASSFSVGDTEAFFGQGTRLTVV.

On this clone itself: Other nucleotide sequences in the sample specify the same CDR3. The chain employs TRBV5-5 and TRBJ1-4; no clear D gene. The CDR3 contains 16 residues. V was clipped by 0 bases and J by 3 bases, with 12 bases between them. Germline lookup yields CDR1 SGHKS and CDR2 YYEKEE (reference sequence). The CDR3 reads CASSLGGRGSNEKLFF. The CDR3 DNA follows: TGTGCCAGCAGCTTGGGAGGAAGAGGGTCTAATGAAAAACTGTTTTTT.

This sequence joins TRBV6-1 and TRBJ1-4; 7 positions agree with TRBD1. This CDR3 has 14 residues. V gave up 9 bases and J gave up 2 bases; unmatched junction bases: 6. Per the germline V gene, CDR1 is MNHNS and CDR2 is SASEGT. The CDR3 coding sequence is TGTGCCAGTCAGAAGGACAGGACTAATGAAAAACTGTTTTTT. Its protein is CASQKDRTNEKLFF.

This clone was observed once. The J gene is TRBJ1-1, the V gene TRBV28, with 8 bases lining up with TRBD1. The CDR3 is 12 amino acids. J was trimmed by 11 bases and V by 3 bases; bases with no gene match: 5. Per germline, CDR1 MDHEN and CDR2 SYDVKM. The CDR3 DNA sequence: TGTGCCAGCAGTTTCCCAGGGGGCGACGCTTTCTTT. Translating it yields CASSFPGGDAFF.

The rearrangement links TRBV20-1 to TRBJ1-1; D remains unclear. The CDR3 runs to 11 residues. CDR1 is DFQATT, CDR2 SNEGSKA, per germline (reference sequence). Trimming removed 7 bases at V and 4 bases at J, with 10 bases between. The CDR3 spells CSVTGVTEAFF. The DNA for the CDR3 is TGCAGTGTCACCGGGGTCACTGAAGCTTTCTTT.

This clone is a singleton in its sample. CDR3 sequence: CASANGLAGDNPSTDTQYF. In nucleotides, the CDR3 is TGTGCCAGCGCAAACGGGCTAGCGGGAGACAATCCTAGCACAGATACGCAGTATTTT. The chain uses TRBV7-3 and TRBJ2-3; 10 bases line up with TRBD2. The CDR3 is 19 residues long. Germline trimming cut 8 bases from V and 0 bases from J; bases unmatched to any gene: 17. CDR1 SGHTA and CDR2 FQGTGA come from the germline V gene.

The chain recombines TRBV5-4 with TRBJ1-1; no clear D. The germline gives CDR1 SGHNT, CDR2 YYREEE (reference sequence). The CDR3 sequence is 13 residues long. V lost 0 bases to trimming and J lost 6 bases, with 9 bases between them. CDR3 sequence: CASSLEGFAEAFF. In DNA form, the CDR3 reads TGTGCCAGCAGCTTGGAAGGGTTCGCTGAAGCTTTCTTT.

The chain carries TRBV18 and TRBJ2-7; no clear D. The CDR3 covers 16 residues. V lost 5 bases and J lost 1, with 18 bases in between. CDR1 is KGHSH and CDR2 is LQKENI in the germline V gene. The CDR3 reads CASSTTNSPLSYEQYF. DNA of the CDR3: TGTGCCAGCTCAACTACTAACTCGCCGTTATCCTACGAGCAGTACTTC. The full variable domain, its missing parts supplied by reference TRBV18 and TRBJ2-7, is NAGVMQNPRHLVRRRGQEARLRCSPMKGHSHVYWYRQLPEEGLKFMVYLQKENIIDESGMPKERFSAEFPKEGPSILRIQQVVRGDSAAYFCASSTTNSPLSYEQYFGPGTRLTVT.

The rearrangement joins TRBV7-9 to TRBJ1-4, with a possible D match to TRBD1 (6 bases). Germline-derived CDR1 and CDR2 are SEHNR and FQNEAQ (reference sequence). This CDR3 has 13 amino acids. Trimming stripped 5 bases from V and 7 bases from J, with 11 bases between. The CDR3, as DNA: TGTGCCAGCAGCACCCGACAGGCTGAAAAACTGTTTTTT. This sequence encodes CASSTRQAEKLFF.

This rearrangement joins TRBV5-1 to TRBJ2-5; possibly TRBD2 for D (7 bases). The CDR3 has 12 amino acids. Germline CDR1 reads SGHRS; CDR2 reads YFSETQ. Between the trimmed V and J ends, which lost 6 bases and 6 bases, there was a span of 12 bases. The chain's CDR3 is CASNKGGKTQYF. CDR3 coding DNA: TGCGCCAGCAATAAGGGGGGGAAGACCCAGTACTTC.